The 31 T cell receptor beta chains listed next were all sequenced from one sample in a study of blood T cell repertoires in COVID-19. Profiled with immunoSEQ multiplex PCR; TCRdb holds only in-frame clones, not every one. The sample consists of 120,000 to 150,000 clones, over 75% of them appearing once. Material: peripheral blood. These TCRs come from a man aged 60 to 69 with active or convalescent COVID-19.

The chain couples TRBV9 to TRBJ2-5; weak D call: TRBD2 (6 bases). Germline assignment: CDR1 SGDLS and CDR2 YYNGEE. V lost 0 bases and J lost 5, with 11 bases in between. This CDR3 contains 14 residues. This chain's CDR3 is CASSVGRREETQYF. CDR3 in DNA: TGTGCCAGCAGCGTAGGTAGGAGGGAGGAGACCCAGTACTTC.

The CDR3, as DNA: TGCAGCGTTGAAGCGGGAGCCACCTACGAGCAGTACTTC. Translating gives CSVEAGATYEQYF. The V and J genes are TRBV29-1 and TRBJ2-7; D is possibly TRBD2 (6 bases). Trimming took 1 base from V and 2 from J, leaving 9 bases between them. The CDR3 extends over 13 amino acids. From germline, CDR1 is SQVTM and CDR2 ANQGSEA.

The chain combines TRBV7-9 with TRBJ1-2; D unresolved. Germline lookup yields CDR1 SEHNR and CDR2 FQNEAQ (reference sequence). The CDR3 extends over 14 amino acids. V was pared by 3 bases and J by 2 bases, with 10 bases between. The CDR3 coding sequence is TGTGCCAGCAGCTTCGAGGCCGTCAACTATGGCTACACCTTC. Protein sequence: CASSFEAVNYGYTF.

This chain connects TRBV6-2 or TRBV6-3 to TRBJ2-7; D is undetermined. V lost 2 bases to trimming and J lost 8 bases, with 19 bases between them. Germline V gives CDR1 MNHEY, CDR2 SVGEGT. The CDR3 extends over 15 amino acids. The CDR3 spells CASSYGDITTSKQYF. The DNA of the CDR3 is TGTGCCAGCAGTTACGGAGATATTACTACGAGCAAGCAGTACTTC.

The V call is TRBV4-3, the J call TRBJ1-1, with 11 bases aligning to TRBD1. Germline CDR1 LGHNA, CDR2 YSLEER. The CDR3 spans 14 residues. V lost 3 bases and J lost 4; bases outside the gene matches: 1. CDR3 coding DNA: TGCGCCAGCAGCCAGGACAGGGGGCTCACTGAAGCTTTCTTT. It yields the protein CASSQDRGLTEAFF.

The sample holds one count of this clone. V usage is TRBV14 and J usage is TRBJ2-5; D is unresolved. Germline V gene lookup returns CDR1 SGHDN and CDR2 FVKESK. The CDR3 length is 15 residues. Deletions cut 3 bases from V and 2 bases from J, with 13 bases between. The CDR3 here is CASSHLSVSQETQYF. The DNA of the CDR3 is TGTGCCAGCAGCCATTTGAGCGTTAGTCAAGAGACCCAGTACTTC.

The rearrangement uses TRBV19 and TRBJ2-3; TRBD1 aligns across 10 bases. CDR1 is LNHDA and CDR2 is SQIVND in the germline V gene (reference sequence). Trimming cost V 3 bases and J 11 bases; bases outside gene matches: 5. The CDR3 is made up of 13 amino acids. The CDR3 DNA sequence: TGTGCCAGTAGTATGGGGACAGGGGTCCTGCAGTATTTT. This gives the protein CASSMGTGVLQYF.

This clone was counted only a few times. The chain combines TRBV9 with TRBJ1-2; D possibly corresponds to TRBD1 (5 bases). From germline, CDR1 is SGDLS and CDR2 YYNGEE. The CDR3 consists of 15 residues. The ends were cut back, 0 bases at V and 5 bases at J, with 14 bases in the middle. The CDR3 DNA sequence: TGTGCCAGCAGCGTAGAGGCAGGGAACTTGTATGGCTACACCTTC. It translates to CASSVEAGNLYGYTF. Full variable domain (missing parts from reference TRBV9 and TRBJ1-2): DSGVTQTPKHLITATGQRVTLRCSPRSGDLSVYWYQQSLDQGLQFLIQYYNGEERAKGNILERFSAQQFPDLHSELNLSSLELGDSALYFCASSVEAGNLYGYTFGSGTRLTVV.

The rearrangement uses TRBV15 and TRBJ2-2; TRBD1 agrees at 9 bases. V trimming: 4 bases; J trimming: 2 bases; junction bases outside the gene matches: 5. This CDR3 spans 16 amino acids. CDR1 is LNHNV, CDR2 YYDKDF, per germline (reference sequence). CDR3 DNA: TGTGCCACCAGCACCGGGGACAGGGACAACACCGGGGAGCTGTTTTTT. As protein: CATSTGDRDNTGELFF.

V is TRBV27 and J is TRBJ2-1; 9 bases map to TRBD2. The CDR3 contains 14 residues. V lost 4 bases, J lost 7 bases, and 5 bases stayed unmatched. Germline CDR1 MNHEY, CDR2 SMNVEV (reference sequence). CDR3 loop: CASSYLAGKNEQFF. The CDR3 nucleotides are TGTGCCAGCAGTTACCTAGCGGGAAAGAATGAGCAGTTCTTC.

The V gene is TRBV5-4, the J gene TRBJ2-3, with TRBD1 matching 10 bases. Germline V CDR1 and CDR2: SGHNT, YYREEE (reference sequence). This CDR3 has 15 amino acids. V lost 4 bases and J lost 2; bases outside the gene matches: 4. CDR3 bases: TGTGCCAGCAGCCGGGGACAGGGGTACACAGATACGCAGTATTTT. This translates into CASSRGQGYTDTQYF.

This clone is a singleton in its sample. This rearrangement joins TRBV6-5 to TRBJ1-6; no definite D call. V dropped 6 bases and J dropped 6 bases, with 15 bases sitting between them. Germline V gene data show CDR1 as MNHEY and CDR2 as SVGAGI. CDR3 length: 15 amino acids. This CDR3 reads CASSHGLLSNSPLHF. The CDR3 DNA is TGTGCCAGCAGCCATGGACTTCTTTCTAATTCACCCCTCCACTTT.

The V call is TRBV18, the J call TRBJ2-5; possibly TRBD2 for D (5 bases). V lost 0 bases and J lost 2, with 10 bases in between. CDR1 and CDR2 (germline): KGHSH, LQKENI. CDR3 length equals 15 residues. CDR3 sequence reads: CASSPPGGRQETQYF. CDR3 nucleotides: TGTGCCAGCTCACCACCAGGAGGTAGACAAGAGACCCAGTACTTC.

Comment on this clone: The junction departs from germline at one end; a sequencing error may be responsible. The rearrangement joins TRBV27 to TRBJ1-4; maybe TRBD1 (5 bases). Germline values: CDR1 MNHEY, CDR2 SMNVEV (reference sequence). The CDR3 contains 11 residues. The CDR3 region has the DNA TGTGCCAGCGCAGGGCGACGAAAAACTGTTTTT. Protein: CASAGRRKTVF. The full variable domain, completed using reference TRBV27 and TRBJ1-4, is EAQVTQNPRYLITVTGKKLTVTCSQNMNHEYMSWYRQDPGLGLRQIYYSMNVEVTDKGDVPEGYKVSRKEKRNFPLILESPSPNQTSLYFCASAGRRKTVFGSGTQLSVL.

This clone was seen only a few times. In nucleotides, the CDR3 is TGTGCCAGCAAGGGGACAAACACTGAAGCTTTCTTT. Amino acid sequence: CASKGTNTEAFF. The chain couples TRBV7-2 to TRBJ1-1; a weak D match, TRBD1 (6 bases). The germline CDR1 and CDR2 sequences are SGHTA and FQGNSA. V lost 7 bases and J lost 2, with 8 bases in between. The CDR3 covers 12 residues.

The CDR3 nucleotides are TGTGCCAGCAGCCAAGGCAGGGGTCGGCAGCCCCAGCATTTT. Translating gives CASSQGRGRQPQHF. The rearrangement joins TRBV3-1 (or the pseudogene TRBV3-2) to TRBJ1-5; D may be TRBD1 (6 bases). Germline V gives CDR1 LGHDT, CDR2 YNNKEL (reference sequence). V lost 1 base to trimming and J lost 7 bases, with 11 bases between them. This CDR3 comprises 14 residues.

The genes are TRBV5-1 and TRBJ1-4, with a weak D call TRBD1 (6 bases). The CDR3 totals 16 residues. The V end lost 0 bases, the J end lost 3 bases, and 12 bases lay between the germline ends. Germline V gene sequence: CDR1 SGHRS, CDR2 YFSETQ. CDR3 sequence (DNA): TGCGCCAGCAGCTTGGCCGGGGGGGCGGCTAATGAAAAACTGTTTTTT. The encoded protein is CASSLAGGAANEKLFF.

The chain combines TRBV19 with TRBJ2-2; D is perhaps TRBD2 (6 bases). Germline V gives CDR1 LNHDA, CDR2 SQIVND (reference sequence). The CDR3 contains 15 residues. Trimming took 3 bases from V and 6 from J, leaving 14 bases between them. CDR3 DNA sequence: TGTGCCAGTAGTATTCGTGGGGGACTCCCCGGGGAGCTGTTTTTT. Its protein is CASSIRGGLPGELFF.

The rearrangement joins TRBV3-1 (or the pseudogene TRBV3-2) to TRBJ1-1, with 10 bases fitting TRBD1. The CDR3 covers 15 residues. Germline-derived CDR1 and CDR2 are LGHDT and YNNKEL (reference sequence). Trimming removed 4 bases from V and 1 base from J; junction bases left unmatched: 3. The CDR3 DNA reads TGTGCCAGCAGCCCCCGGGACAGGGGGAACACTGAAGCTTTCTTT. Translated, it gives CASSPRDRGNTEAFF.

The chain couples TRBV28 to TRBJ2-2; D is perhaps TRBD2 (5 bases). The length of the CDR3 is 21 residues. Germline values: CDR1 MDHEN, CDR2 SYDVKM. The V and J ends lost 6 bases and 3 bases respectively, with 32 bases between them. This CDR3 reads CASSPPLRVGPRRIHTGELFF. The CDR3 DNA follows: TGTGCCAGCAGCCCCCCCCTGAGGGTCGGACCTCGGCGAATTCACACCGGGGAGCTGTTTTTT.

The chain carries TRBV4-3 and TRBJ2-5; D not resolved. CDR1 LGHNA and CDR2 YSLEER come from the germline V gene. V was clipped by 1 base and J by 5 bases, with 8 bases between them. The CDR3 covers 13 residues. The CDR3: CASSQVSGETQYF. CDR3 nucleotides: TGCGCCAGCAGCCAAGTCTCCGGGGAGACCCAGTACTTC.

The chain uses TRBV11-3 and TRBJ2-3, with 13 bases identical to TRBD2. Per the germline V gene, CDR1 is SGHNT and CDR2 is YENEEA. Losses at the gene ends were 5 bases for V and 5 bases for J; bases not matched to a gene: 4. The CDR3 loop spans 15 amino acids. The CDR3 DNA sequence: TGTGCCAGCAGCAGACTAGCGGGAGGTATAGATACGCAGTATTTT. This translates into CASSRLAGGIDTQYF.

The V gene is TRBV3-1 (or the pseudogene TRBV3-2), the J gene TRBJ1-6, with TRBD1 as a possible D gene (6 bases). Germline V lookup: CDR1 LGHDT, CDR2 YNNKEL (reference sequence). The V gene lost 1 base and the J gene lost 9 bases, with 13 bases spanning the gap. The CDR3 has 15 residues. The CDR3 nucleotides are TGTGCCAGCAGCCAAGCTGTGACAGGCGGTTCACCCCTCCACTTT. Translated: CASSQAVTGGSPLHF.

The chain joins TRBV5-1 to TRBJ2-1; 8 nucleotides align to TRBD1. CDR1 and CDR2 from the germline V gene are SGHRS and YFSETQ. This CDR3 region has 15 residues. The V and J ends lost 4 bases and 2 bases, in that order; junction bases with no gene match: 5. The CDR3 DNA sequence: TGCGCCAGCAGCACCAAGACAGGGGCCTACAATGAGCAGTTCTTC. Translating gives CASSTKTGAYNEQFF.

This rearrangement joins TRBV20-1 to TRBJ2-7; TRBD2 matches 9 bases. The CDR3 totals 16 residues. Trimming cost V 3 bases and J 4 bases; bases outside gene matches: 13. Germline V lookup: CDR1 DFQATT, CDR2 SNEGSKA (reference sequence). DNA for the CDR3: TGCAGTGCTAGTCCCGCTTCTCTAGCGGGGAGATACGAGCAGTACTTC. This codes for CSASPASLAGRYEQYF.

This sequence joins TRBV9 and TRBJ2-3; D possibly corresponds to TRBD2 (6 bases). Germline V CDR1 and CDR2: SGDLS, YYNGEE. CDR3 size: 16 residues. Trimming took off 4 bases at V and 2 bases at J, with 17 bases between the two ends. In DNA, the CDR3 is TGTGCCAGCAGCCTCCCCGAGGCTAGCGACACAGATACGCAGTATTTT. As protein: CASSLPEASDTDTQYF.

V gene TRBV19 combines with J gene TRBJ1-5; TRBD1 aligns across 8 bases. J was trimmed by 1 base and V by 6 bases; bases with no gene match: 2. Looked up from germline, CDR1 is LNHDA and CDR2 is SQIVND (reference sequence). The CDR3 has 14 amino acids. This CDR3 reads CASRDRVSNQPQHF. The DNA of the CDR3 is TGTGCCAGTAGGGACAGGGTGAGCAATCAGCCCCAGCATTTT.

This clone was detected only once. This sequence joins TRBV24-1 and TRBJ2-1; TRBD2 might be the D (5 bases). V was cut by 9 bases and J by 4 bases, with 18 bases left in between. This CDR3 contains 15 residues. Germline lookup yields CDR1 KGHDR and CDR2 SFDVKD. Here the CDR3 reads CATGPVGTGYNEQFF. CDR3 sequence (DNA): TGTGCCACCGGCCCCGTGGGAACGGGGTACAATGAGCAGTTCTTC.

The V call is TRBV12-3 or TRBV12-4, the J call TRBJ2-1; D is ambiguous. V was clipped by 5 bases and J by 8 bases, with 10 bases between them. The length of the CDR3 is 12 residues. CDR3 in amino acids: CASSPLLHEQFF. CDR3 DNA sequence: TGTGCCAGCAGTCCCCTTCTACATGAGCAGTTCTTC.

The genes are TRBV6-2 or TRBV6-3 and TRBJ2-3; D not resolved. CDR3 length: 13 amino acids. V gave up 0 bases and J gave up 6 bases, with 7 bases separating them. Germline CDR1 MNHEY, CDR2 SVGEGT. This CDR3 is CASSYSGVDTQYF. The CDR3 DNA reads as TGTGCCAGCAGTTACTCGGGCGTGGATACGCAGTATTTT.

CDR3 DNA sequence: TGTGCCTGGATCGATCAGTTGAACACTGAAGCTTTCTTT. Protein: CAWIDQLNTEAFF. This rearrangement joins TRBV30 to TRBJ1-1, with D hard to call. This CDR3 is 13 amino acids long. Germline assignment: CDR1 GTSNPN and CDR2 SVGIG (reference sequence). The V and J ends lost 4 bases and 0 bases respectively, with 9 bases between them.